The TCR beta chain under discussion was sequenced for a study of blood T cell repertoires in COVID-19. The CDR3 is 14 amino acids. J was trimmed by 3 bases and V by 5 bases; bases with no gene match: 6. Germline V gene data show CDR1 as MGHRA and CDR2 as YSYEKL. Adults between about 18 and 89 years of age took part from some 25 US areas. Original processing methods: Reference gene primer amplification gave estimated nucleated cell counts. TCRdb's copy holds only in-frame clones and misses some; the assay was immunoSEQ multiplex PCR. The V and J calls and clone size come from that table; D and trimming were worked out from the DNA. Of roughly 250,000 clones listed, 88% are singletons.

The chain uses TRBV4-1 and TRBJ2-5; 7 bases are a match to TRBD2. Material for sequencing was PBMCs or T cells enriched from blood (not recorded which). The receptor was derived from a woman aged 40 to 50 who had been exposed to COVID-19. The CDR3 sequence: CASSEGGSKETQYF. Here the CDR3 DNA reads TGCGCCAGCAGCGAAGGCGGGAGTAAAGAGACCCAGTACTTC.